This T cell receptor (beta chain) was profiled in a study of OX40 agonist ivuxolimab in advanced cancers. Across the study: Six ivuxolimab dose levels, 0.01 to 10 mg/kg, were given intravenously every 2 weeks. Study findings and constraints: CD4+ and CD8+ blood T cells expanded clonally by week 6 at 0.1 to 3.0 mg/kg.

The J segment lost 8 bases and the V segment lost 4 bases, leaving 7 bases of the junction unmatched. Germline CDR1 is MNHEY and CDR2 is SVGAGI. The CDR3 covers 14 residues. Libraries were prepared by immunoSEQ multiplex PCR; TCRdb keeps only in-frame clonotypes and omits some of them. The table has 76,000 or so clones, around nine tenths seen once. A word on this clone: Its antigen remains unknown.

This sample comprised CD4+ or CD8+ T cells sorted from blood, obtained in a trial of the OX40 agonist ivuxolimab. The V gene is TRBV6-5, the J gene TRBJ1-4, with TRBD1 identical over 7 bases. The TCR was taken from an adult with an advanced solid tumor such as melanoma, head and neck, liver or kidney cancer. The DNA of the CDR3 is TGTGCCAGCAGTTTCGACAGGGTACGAGAAAAACTGTTTTTT. It is translated as CASSFDRVREKLFF.